Reported below is one T cell receptor beta chain. This CDR3 contains 12 residues. The germline gives CDR1 SGHDT, CDR2 YYEEEE. V gave up 3 bases and J gave up 4 bases, with 7 bases separating them. Per the original data handling: Amplifying reference gene primers gave estimates of nucleated cell counts. Profiled with immunoSEQ multiplex PCR; TCRdb holds only in-frame clones, not every one. That table gives V, J and clone size, and the DNA gave D and trimming. The data hold about 320,000 clones, with approximately 89% observed a single time. The sample originates from a study of blood T cell repertoires in COVID-19. At the level of the study: There were acute and convalescent COVID-19 samples, and they came from the United States, Italy and Spain. The analysed material was cDNA or gDNA that came from T cells, B-cell-depleted T cells, or PBMCs.

Seattle-derived patients entered the study during active infection and were followed longitudinally. The sample taken for sequencing was peripheral blood. The chain has TRBV5-6 and TRBJ2-5; D perhaps matches TRBD1 (5 bases). This clonotype originated in a woman aged 25 to 39 with COVID-19, enrolled during active disease. This chain's CDR3 is CASSWGRETQYF. The CDR3 coding sequence is TGTGCCAGCAGCTGGGGCCGAGAGACCCAGTACTTC. Looking up the rest from reference TRBV5-6 and TRBJ2-5 gives the full variable domain: DAGVTQSPTHLIKTRGQQVTLRCSPKSGHDTVSWYQQALGQGPQFIFQYYEEEERQRGNFPDRFSGHQFPNYSSELNVNALLLGDSALYLCASSWGRETQYFGPGTRLLVL.